The 21 T cell receptor beta chains in this list originate from one sample, sequenced in a study of OX40 agonist ivuxolimab in advanced cancers. The data were produced by immunoSEQ multiplex PCR, yet TCRdb's version contains in-frame clones alone and is incomplete. Of around 60,000 clones in the sample, 85% to 95% are singletons; the top ten hold roughly an eighth. The sequences come from CD4+ or CD8+ T cells sorted from blood, collected in a trial of the OX40 agonist ivuxolimab. All receptors derive from an adult with an advanced solid tumor such as melanoma, head and neck, liver or kidney cancer.

The V gene is TRBV7-6, the J gene TRBJ2-1; 8 bases fit TRBD2. The CDR3 length is 16 residues. Germline trimming cut 4 bases from V and 2 bases from J; bases unmatched to any gene: 7. The V gene's germline CDR1 is SGHVS and CDR2 FNYEAQ. CDR3 loop: CASSSRTSPPYNEQFF. The CDR3 DNA sequence: TGTGCCAGCAGCTCAAGGACTAGCCCTCCCTACAATGAGCAGTTCTTC.

The chain recombines TRBV7-9 with TRBJ2-1, with D unresolved. Germline-derived CDR1 and CDR2 are SEHNR and FQNEAQ (reference sequence). V dropped 1 base and J dropped 5 bases, with 9 bases sitting between them. There are 14 residues in the CDR3. DNA for the CDR3: TGTGCCAGCAGCTTAGTAAAAATCGACAATGAGCAGTTCTTC. This sequence encodes CASSLVKIDNEQFF.

The chain uses TRBV6-6 and TRBJ2-1; TRBD2 agrees at 8 bases. Germline assignment: CDR1 MNHNY and CDR2 SVGAGI (reference sequence). The CDR3 has 15 amino acids. V was clipped by 6 bases and J by 6 bases; unmatched bases: 10. The CDR3: CASSPLAGYINEQFF. The CDR3 nucleotides read TGTGCCAGCAGCCCTCTAGCGGGCTATATCAATGAGCAGTTCTTC.

This rearrangement joins TRBV2 to TRBJ2-7; the match to TRBD1 covers 9 bases. The CDR3 is made up of 15 amino acids. With V trimmed by 2 bases and J by 3 bases, 5 bases remained unmatched. The germline V gene encodes CDR1 SNHLY and CDR2 FYNNEI. CDR3 nucleotides: TGTGCCAGCAGTGAACCGGGACAGGGTAACTACGAGCAGTACTTC. Its protein product is CASSEPGQGNYEQYF.

V gene TRBV27 combines with J gene TRBJ2-5, with D unclear. CDR3 size: 15 residues. V was shortened by 1 base and J by 5 bases, with 14 bases between the two germline ends. Per the germline V gene, CDR1 is MNHEY and CDR2 is SMNVEV (reference sequence). The CDR3 bases are TGTGCCAGCAGTTTATACGGCGGAGTTGGGGAGACCCAGTACTTC. Its translation is CASSLYGGVGETQYF.

This clone is classed as large. V gene TRBV6-1 combines with J gene TRBJ2-7; 9 bases are a match to TRBD2. The CDR3 runs to 15 residues. Germline values: CDR1 MNHNS, CDR2 SASEGT. V lost 4 bases, J lost 0 bases, and 4 bases stayed unmatched. The CDR3, as DNA: TGTGCCAGCAGTGTCCTTAGCGGGAGCTCCTACGAGCAGTACTTC. Protein product: CASSVLSGSSYEQYF.

Details on this clone: An end of the junction differs from the germline gene, which may be a read error. The CDR3 DNA sequence: TGTACCAGCTCACCGGGGACACTCCTCTACGAGCAGTACTTC. Protein product: CTSSPGTLLYEQYF. The chain recombines TRBV18 with TRBJ2-7, with D perhaps matching TRBD1 (6 bases). The germline V gene encodes CDR1 KGHSH and CDR2 LQKENI. This CDR3 spans 14 amino acids. Supplemented by reference TRBV18 and TRBJ2-7, the full variable domain reads NAGVMQNPRHLVRRRGQEARLRCSPMKGHSHVYWYRQLPEEGLKFMVYLQKENIIDESGMPKERFSAEFPKEGPSILRIQQVVRGDSAAYFCTSSPGTLLYEQYFGPGTRLTVT.

The chain links TRBV27 to TRBJ2-7, with D perhaps matching TRBD2 (7 bases). CDR1 and CDR2 (germline): MNHEY, SMNVEV (reference sequence). Trimming pared 0 bases from V and 6 bases from J, leaving 15 bases between. The CDR3 totals 15 residues. CDR3 nucleotide sequence: TGTGCCAGCAGTTTATCCGGGGGGCTCTATTCCGAGCAGTACTTC. Amino acids: CASSLSGGLYSEQYF.

This clone was found once. The chain carries TRBV4-1 and TRBJ2-3; TRBD2 matches 10 bases. The V gene's germline CDR1 is MGHRA and CDR2 YSYEKL. The CDR3 spans 17 residues. V shed 1 base, J shed 3 bases, and the junction held 7 bases outside the gene matches. Here the CDR3 DNA reads TGCGCCAGCAGCCAAGTTGGAGTAGCGGGAGGAACAGATACGCAGTATTTT. This encodes CASSQVGVAGGTDTQYF.

The chain is built from TRBV6-1 and TRBJ1-5; the D gene is possibly TRBD1 (5 bases). Germline-derived CDR1 and CDR2 are MNHNS and SASEGT. CDR3 length: 16 amino acids. The V and J ends lost 0 bases and 4 bases respectively, with 13 bases between them. CDR3 loop: CASSEAVRDLNQPQHF. DNA for the CDR3: TGTGCCAGCAGTGAAGCGGTCAGGGATCTAAATCAGCCCCAGCATTTT.

This sequence joins TRBV7-9 and TRBJ2-2; tentatively, D is TRBD2 (6 bases). Germline V gene sequence: CDR1 SEHNR, CDR2 FQNEAQ (reference sequence). CDR3 size: 16 residues. Deletions cut 5 bases from V and 6 bases from J, with 19 bases between. CDR3 sequence (DNA): TGTGCCAGCAGCGCCGGGGGAGGAGGTCTGGCCGGGGAGCTGTTTTTT. Its protein is CASSAGGGGLAGELFF.

The chain uses TRBV28 and TRBJ2-7; D is ambiguous. Trimming took off 4 bases at V and 2 bases at J, with 12 bases between the two ends. Germline-derived CDR1 and CDR2 are MDHEN and SYDVKM. The CDR3 contains 14 residues. CDR3 residues: CASSSSLHPYEQYF. DNA of the CDR3: TGTGCCAGCAGTTCCTCCCTGCACCCCTACGAGCAGTACTTC.

The rearrangement uses TRBV4-3 and TRBJ2-1; 11 nucleotides line up with TRBD2. V was pared by 3 bases and J by 2 bases, with 3 bases of the junction left unmatched. Germline CDR1 is LGHNA and CDR2 is YSLEER. This CDR3 is built from 16 residues. In nucleotides, the CDR3 is TGCGCCAGCAGCCATACTAGCGGGAGTCCCTACAATGAGCAGTTCTTC. Translating gives CASSHTSGSPYNEQFF.

This sequence joins TRBV27 and TRBJ2-1; the match to TRBD2 covers 15 bases. Germline loops: CDR1 MNHEY, CDR2 SMNVEV (reference sequence). This CDR3 region has 19 residues. V was pared by 7 bases and J by 7 bases, with 17 bases of the junction left unmatched. CDR3: CASTNLPGLAGGWRNEQFF. The CDR3 region has the DNA TGTGCCAGCACCAATTTACCGGGACTAGCGGGAGGATGGAGAAATGAGCAGTTCTTC.

This clone was detected only once. The chain has TRBV10-2 and TRBJ2-2; 7 bases agree with TRBD2. Germline V lookup: CDR1 WSHSY, CDR2 SAAADI. The CDR3 is 14 residues long. The junction had 5 bases not matched to a gene; V was cut back by 6 bases and J by 4 bases. The CDR3 bases are TGCGCCAGCAGACCCGGGACTACCACCGGGGAGCTGTTTTTT. Its translation: CASRPGTTTGELFF.

Only one count was recorded for this clone. The rearrangement joins TRBV7-8 to TRBJ1-1, with D uncertain. The CDR3 consists of 16 residues. The V gene lost 0 bases and the J gene lost 3 bases, with 14 bases spanning the gap. Germline CDR1 is SGHVS and CDR2 is FQNEAQ. CDR3 protein: CASSLAARTWYTEAFF. In DNA, the CDR3 is TGTGCCAGCAGCTTAGCCGCTCGGACTTGGTACACTGAAGCTTTCTTT.

J is TRBJ1-3 and V is TRBV12-5; the D is unclear. Trimming stripped 0 bases from V and 3 bases from J, with 12 bases between. CDR3 length: 16 amino acids. CDR1 and CDR2 (germline): LGHNT, FRNRAP. CDR3 sequence reads: CASGLVRDRGGNTIYF. CDR3 sequence (DNA): TGTGCTAGTGGTTTGGTACGGGATCGGGGTGGAAACACCATATATTTT.

Points on this clone: Relative to the germline gene, one junction end is altered; a read error may explain this. The sample holds other DNA sequences that translate to the same CDR3. The chain carries TRBV7-9 and TRBJ1-1, with TRBD1 matching 9 bases. CDR1 SEHNR and CDR2 FQNEAQ come from the germline V gene (reference sequence). CDR3 size: 14 residues. The CDR3 DNA reads TGTGCCAGCGGCGGACAGGGGCCAAACACTGAAGCCTTCTTT. As protein: CASGGQGPNTEAFF.

This clone was recorded only once. The J gene is TRBJ1-6, the V gene TRBV19; D is undetermined. The CDR3 is made up of 14 amino acids. Germline V gives CDR1 LNHDA, CDR2 SQIVND (reference sequence). Deletions cut 3 bases from V and 10 bases from J, with 13 bases between. This CDR3 reads CASSIREPNSPLHF. The DNA for the CDR3 is TGTGCCAGTAGTATCCGGGAGCCAAACTCACCCCTCCACTTT.

J is TRBJ2-1 and V is TRBV11-2; 10 bases match TRBD2. Losses at the gene ends were 8 bases for V and 6 bases for J; bases not matched to a gene: 10. CDR1 SGHAT and CDR2 FQNNGV come from the germline V gene. The CDR3 is 15 residues long. The CDR3 DNA is TGTGCCAGCGCCAGGTCGGGACTAGCGCCCAATGAGCAGTTCTTC. This gives the protein CASARSGLAPNEQFF.

The chain is built from TRBV7-9 and TRBJ1-1, with a weak D call TRBD1 (6 bases). The CDR3 has 14 residues. The V end was cut by 5 bases, the J end by 3 bases, with 13 bases between. Germline lookup yields CDR1 SEHNR and CDR2 FQNEAQ (reference sequence). The CDR3 sequence is CASSPFRGDTEAFF. CDR3 nucleotide sequence: TGTGCCAGCAGCCCCTTTAGGGGGGACACTGAAGCTTTCTTT.